One T cell receptor (beta chain) is described in this entry. What it binds is not known. V gave up 3 bases and J gave up 4 bases; unmatched junction bases: 4. The germline gives CDR1 SQVTM, CDR2 ANQGSEA. The CDR3 has 14 amino acids. The record originates from a study of cytotoxic CD8 clonotypes in ibrutinib-treated CLL. Whole-study context: Response samples were taken after a median roughly twelve months of treatment, range 6 to 36.

Regarding the study as a whole: A rise in clonality was seen at ibrutinib response, and a fall back toward baseline was seen at progression. Public clonotypes, found uncommonly, either contracted or stayed stable on treatment.

The method was immunoSEQ multiplex PCR; TCRdb's version includes in-frame clones alone and lacks a portion of them. The profile covers tens of thousands of clones, with just over 65% appearing a single time and 20% to 25% taken by the ten largest. This receptor was taken from a human donor with chronic lymphocytic leukemia. Source: PBMCs, taken after 24 months of ibrutinib treatment. This chain connects TRBV29-1 to TRBJ1-2; the match to TRBD1 covers 11 bases. The CDR3 DNA sequence: TGCAGCGTTGATAGGACAGGGGGCACCTATGGCTACACCTTC. Residues: CSVDRTGGTYGYTF.